This TCR beta chain derives from a study of shared T cell receptors in the human thymus. Assay used: immunoSEQ multiplex PCR; TCRdb lists only in-frame clones, some missing. The profile shows 500,000 to 550,000 clones, 75% to 80% of them singletons. Unmatched junction bases numbered 19, after V lost 7 bases and J lost 5 bases. This CDR3 is 17 amino acids long. Germline V gene lookup returns CDR1 SGHNT and CDR2 YENEEA. This sample also belongs to another study, concerning human thymus T cells.

Sequencing was carried out using thymocytes. This chain links TRBV11-3 with TRBJ2-5; TRBD2 aligns across 7 bases. The TCR was taken from a boy younger than two with a congenital heart defect. CDR3 DNA sequence: TGTGCCAGCAACAAAGGAGGTTCTAGCGGCATCCGGGAGACCCAGTACTTC. Encoded protein: CASNKGGSSGIRETQYF.